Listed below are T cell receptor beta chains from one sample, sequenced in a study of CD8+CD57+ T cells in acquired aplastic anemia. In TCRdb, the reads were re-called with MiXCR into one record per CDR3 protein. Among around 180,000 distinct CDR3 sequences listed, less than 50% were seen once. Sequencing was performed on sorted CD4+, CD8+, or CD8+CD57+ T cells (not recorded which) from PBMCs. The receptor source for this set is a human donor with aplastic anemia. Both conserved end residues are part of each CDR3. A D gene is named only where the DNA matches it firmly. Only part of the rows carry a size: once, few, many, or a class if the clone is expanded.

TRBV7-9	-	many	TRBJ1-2	TGTGCCAGCAGCTCGGACTATGGCTACACCTTC	CASSSDYGYTF
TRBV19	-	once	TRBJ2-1	TGTGCCAGTAGTATAGAAGTGGGGCGATACAATGAGCAGTTCTTC	CASSIEVGRYNEQFF
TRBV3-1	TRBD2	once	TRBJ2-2	TGTGCCAGCAGCCGGGGACTAGCGGGGGGGCGCGGCGGGGAGCTGTTTTTT	CASSRGLAGGRGGELFF
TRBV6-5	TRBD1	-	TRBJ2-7	TGTGCCAGCTGTTATGGGACAGGGGGTCAAGAGCAGTACTTC	CASCYGTGGQEQYF
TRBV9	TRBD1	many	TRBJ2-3	TGTGCCAGCAGCGTAGTGGGACAGTCTCGCACAGATACGCAGTATTTT	CASSVVGQSRTDTQYF
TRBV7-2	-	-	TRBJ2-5	TGTGCCAGCAGTTCCCCTTTGGACACCGCGATGTACTTC	CASSSPLDTAMYF
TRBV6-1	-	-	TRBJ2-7	TGTGCCAGCAGTGAAGTACTAGTCGCTCGCGAGCAGTACTTC	CASSEVLVAREQYF
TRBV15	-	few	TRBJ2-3	TGTGCCACCAGCAGAGAGGGGGGAAGCACAGATACGCAGTATTTT	CATSREGGSTDTQYF
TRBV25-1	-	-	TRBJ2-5	TGTGCCAGCCGTGACCAAGAGACCCAGTACTTC	CASRDQETQYF
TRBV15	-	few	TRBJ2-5	TGTGCCACCAGCAGAGATAGGGGGTACCAAGAGACCCAGTACTTC	CATSRDRGYQETQYF
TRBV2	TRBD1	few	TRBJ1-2	TGTGCCAGCAAGGACAGGAGAACGAACTATGGCTACACCTTC	CASKDRRTNYGYTF
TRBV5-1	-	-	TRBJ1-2	TGCGCCAGCAGCGAACAGGGTCTCCTCTATGGCTACACCTTC	CASSEQGLLYGYTF
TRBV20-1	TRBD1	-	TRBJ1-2	TGCAGTGCCCCTGACAGGGGTAACTATGGCTACACCTTC	CSAPDRGNYGYTF
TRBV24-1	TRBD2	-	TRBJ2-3	TGTGCCACCAGGGAGAGCGGGGGGGCGAGAGATACGCAGTATTTT	CATRESGGARDTQYF
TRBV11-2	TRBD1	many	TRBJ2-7	TGTGCCAGCAGCTCAGATCAGACAGGGAAGAGGTACGAGCAGTACTTC	CASSSDQTGKRYEQYF
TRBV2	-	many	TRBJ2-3	TGTGCCAGCAACGGGGCGGACACAGATACGCAGTATTTT	CASNGADTDTQYF
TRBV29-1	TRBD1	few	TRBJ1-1	TGCAGCGTTGAAGATCGACAGGGACCCGGTTTCTTT	CSVEDRQGPGFF
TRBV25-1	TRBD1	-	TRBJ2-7	TGTGCCAGACACCCGGGACAGGGAGGCCTCGAGCAGTACTTC	CARHPGQGGLEQYF
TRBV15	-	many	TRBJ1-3	TGTGCCACCAGCAGAGATTTCGTGGTTACCGGAAACACCATATATTTT	CATSRDFVVTGNTIYF
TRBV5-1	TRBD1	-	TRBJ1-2	TGCGCCAGCAGCATCGGACAGGGGGGGGGTGGCTACACCTTC	CASSIGQGGGGYTF
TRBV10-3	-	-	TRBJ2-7	TGTGCCATCAGTGAGTTACCGGGTCTCGAGCAGTACTTC	CAISELPGLEQYF
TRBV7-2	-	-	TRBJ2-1	TGTGCCAGCAGCTTAGCGGGGTCCGGGGGAAGTGAGCAGTTCTTC	CASSLAGSGGSEQFF
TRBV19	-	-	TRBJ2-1	TGTGCCAGTAGTATAGCCGTTGTTAATGAGCAGTTCTTC	CASSIAVVNEQFF
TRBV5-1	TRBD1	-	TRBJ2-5	TGCGCCAGCAGCAGCCCAGGGGGTGGGCAGACCCAGCACTTC	CASSSPGGGQTQHF
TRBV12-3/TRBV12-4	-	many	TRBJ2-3	TGTGCCAGCAGTCCGTCAGGCACAGATACGCAGTATTTT	CASSPSGTDTQYF
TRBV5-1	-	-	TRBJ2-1	TGCGCCAGCAGCTTGACTGCAAAGAGCTCCTACAATGAGCAGTTCTTC	CASSLTAKSSYNEQFF
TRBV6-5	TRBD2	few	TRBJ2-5	TGTGCCAGCAGTTACGGGGCAACTAGCGGGGGGGCTCGAGAGACCCAGTACTTC	CASSYGATSGGARETQYF
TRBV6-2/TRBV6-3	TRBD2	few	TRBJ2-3	TGTGCCAGCAGGTCCTTACTAGCGGGGGGCACAGATACGCAGTATTTT	CASRSLLAGGTDTQYF
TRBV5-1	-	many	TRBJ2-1	TGCGCCAGCAGGGGAGGGGCGGGACACTCCTACAATGAGCAGTTCTTC	CASRGGAGHSYNEQFF
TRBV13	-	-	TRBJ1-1	TGTGCCAGCACAAGGGGTAGCCTGCGGGCTTTCTTT	CASTRGSLRAFF
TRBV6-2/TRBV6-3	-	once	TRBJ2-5	TGTGCCAGCAGTTACGGGGCGGGGAGAGAGACCCAGTACTTC	CASSYGAGRETQYF
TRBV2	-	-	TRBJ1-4	TGTGCCAGCTCACCACCATTGGGGCAGGGAGAAAAACTGTTTTTT	CASSPPLGQGEKLFF
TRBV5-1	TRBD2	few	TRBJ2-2	TGCGCCAGCAGCCGAATGACTAGCGGGGGGACAGAGACCGGGGAGCTGTTTTTT	CASSRMTSGGTETGELFF
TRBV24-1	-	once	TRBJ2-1	TGTGCCACCGCCGAAACAGGGTCAGGCAATGAGCAGTTCTTC	CATAETGSGNEQFF
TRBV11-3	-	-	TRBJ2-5	TGTGCCAGCAGTTCCAGTCGGCAAGAGACCCAGTACTTC	CASSSSRQETQYF
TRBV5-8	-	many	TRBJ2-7	TGTGCCAGCAGCCGTGGACAGAACTACGAGCAGTACTTC	CASSRGQNYEQYF
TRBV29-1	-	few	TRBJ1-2	TGCAGCGTTGTTTACAGGGTGTGGGGGTATGGCTACACCTTC	CSVVYRVWGYGYTF
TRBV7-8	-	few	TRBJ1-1	TGTGCCAGCAGCGAGCGTCGAGACACTGAAGCTTTCTTT	CASSERRDTEAFF
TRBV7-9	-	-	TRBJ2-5	TGTGCCAGCAGCTTAGGGCGGGACCAAGAGACCCAGTACTTC	CASSLGRDQETQYF
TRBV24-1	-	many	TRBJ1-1	TGTGCCACCAGTGATGCCGGGATAGGAAGAGGGGCTTTCTTT	CATSDAGIGRGAFF
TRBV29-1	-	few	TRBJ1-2	TGCAGCGTTGACGGGTTTAGCTATGGCTACACCTTC	CSVDGFSYGYTF
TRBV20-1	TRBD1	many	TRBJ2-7	TGCAGTGCTCCGGGACAGGTTGCCGAGCAGTACTTC	CSAPGQVAEQYF
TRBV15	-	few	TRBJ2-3	TGTGCCACCAGCAGTAACATAGCAGATACGCAGTATTTT	CATSSNIADTQYF
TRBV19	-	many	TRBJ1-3	TGTGCCAGTAGTATAGGGAACTCTGGAAACACCATATATTTT	CASSIGNSGNTIYF
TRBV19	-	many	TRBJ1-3	TGTGCCAGTAGTCCCATTGGAGGGGCTGGAAACACCATATATTTT	CASSPIGGAGNTIYF
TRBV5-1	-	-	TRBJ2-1	TGCGCCAGCAGCTTGGACCTTCCTGGTGAGGAGCAGTTCTTC	CASSLDLPGEEQFF
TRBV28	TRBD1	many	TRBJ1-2	TGTGCCAGCAGTTCAGGGGGCCTTGGCTACACCTTC	CASSSGGLGYTF
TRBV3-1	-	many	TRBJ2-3	TGTGCCAGCAGCCGCACCCGTGTAGATACGCAGTATTTT	CASSRTRVDTQYF
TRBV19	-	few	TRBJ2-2	TGTGCCAGTAGTACGACACCTACCGGGGAGCTGTTTTTT	CASSTTPTGELFF